Below are 9 T cell receptor beta chains sequenced from a single sample in a study of long-term antiretroviral therapy in people with HIV. Run at survey level, the immunoSEQ assay was version v3.0. Profiled with immunoSEQ multiplex PCR; TCRdb holds only in-frame clones, not every one. The data contain around 20,000 clones, 80% to 90% of them singletons. Sequencing was performed on unsorted PBMCs, taken 0.6 years after starting antiretroviral therapy. The receptor set was obtained from a woman aged 18-29 years with HIV.

This clone is judged large. The chain recombines TRBV7-6 with TRBJ2-2; perhaps TRBD2 as D (5 bases). This CDR3 comprises 16 residues. Deletions cut 4 bases from V and 5 bases from J, with 17 bases between. Germline V gene data show CDR1 as SGHVS and CDR2 as FNYEAQ. The CDR3 sequence: CASSSRGGLTTGELFF. DNA of the CDR3: TGTGCCAGCAGCTCTCGAGGTGGACTTACAACCGGGGAGCTGTTTTTT.

This clone showed up just a few times. V is TRBV5-3 and J is TRBJ1-1; possible D gene TRBD1, 5 bases. TRBV5-3 is an open reading frame whose function is uncertain. The CDR3 totals 16 residues. The V end was cut by 2 bases, the J end by 0 bases, with 14 bases between. The CDR3 loop reads CARSFLRGSLNTEAFF. The CDR3 nucleotides are TGTGCCAGAAGCTTCCTTAGGGGCAGCCTGAACACTGAAGCTTTCTTT.

The chain links TRBV7-6 to TRBJ1-2, with 7 bases that match TRBD1. CDR3 length: 14 residues. V lost 5 bases, J lost 4 bases, and 7 bases stayed unmatched. Germline V lookup: CDR1 SGHVS, CDR2 FNYEAQ. CDR3 sequence: CASSTLGTAYGYTF. CDR3 bases: TGTGCCAGCAGCACCCTAGGGACAGCCTATGGCTACACCTTC.

The gene calls are TRBV5-1 and TRBJ2-1, with 14 bases aligning to TRBD2. V lost 0 bases and J lost 14; bases outside the gene matches: 4. There are 14 residues in the CDR3. Germline V gene lookup returns CDR1 SGHRS and CDR2 YFSETQ. For the CDR3, the DNA is TGCGCCAGCAGCTTGGGACTAGCGGGAGGGCCTGAGTTCTTC. This sequence encodes CASSLGLAGGPEFF.

V usage is TRBV6-5 and J usage is TRBJ2-5, with 7 positions matching TRBD2. Germline V lookup: CDR1 MNHEY, CDR2 SVGAGI. The CDR3 contains 14 residues. V lost 6 bases and J lost 0; bases outside the gene matches: 4. The CDR3 reads CASSFGTNQETQYF. The CDR3 DNA follows: TGTGCCAGCAGCTTCGGGACTAACCAAGAGACCCAGTACTTC.

Judged by abundance, this clone is medium-sized (0.01 to 0.1%). The chain couples TRBV7-2 to TRBJ2-3, with TRBD2 matching over 11 bases. The V gene's germline CDR1 is SGHTA and CDR2 FQGNSA. V lost 5 bases, J lost 4 bases, and 5 bases stayed unmatched. The CDR3 consists of 15 residues. This CDR3 is CASSPDSGGADTQYF. DNA for the CDR3: TGTGCCAGCAGCCCGGATAGCGGGGGGGCAGATACGCAGTATTTT. The whole variable domain, remainder taken from reference TRBV7-2 and TRBJ2-3, is GAGVSQSPSNKVTEKGKDVELRCDPISGHTALYWYRQSLGQGLEFLIYFQGNSAPDKSGLPSDRFSAERTGGSVSTLTIQRTQQEDSAVYLCASSPDSGGADTQYFGPGTRLTVL.

CDR3 nucleotide sequence: TGTGCCAGCAGCTTCGGACAGGGGAATTCACCCCTCCACTTT. It translates to CASSFGQGNSPLHF. The chain links TRBV5-4 to TRBJ1-6, with 9 nucleotides matching TRBD1. This CDR3 spans 14 amino acids. The germline gives CDR1 SGHNT, CDR2 YYREEE (reference sequence). The junction had 1 base not matched to a gene; V was cut back by 2 bases and J by 7 bases.

V is TRBV10-3 and J is TRBJ1-1; TRBD1 might be the D (5 bases). Trimming took off 6 bases at V and 2 bases at J, with 16 bases between the two ends. Per germline, CDR1 ENHRY and CDR2 SYGVKD. The CDR3 runs 15 residues. This chain's CDR3 is CAIRGGGRANTEAFF. As DNA, the CDR3 is TGTGCCATCAGGGGGGGAGGACGGGCAAACACTGAAGCTTTCTTT.

The DNA of the CDR3 is TGTGCCAGCAGTGAATCAGGGGGCAATCAGCCCCAGCATTTT. Its protein is CASSESGGNQPQHF. The chain couples TRBV6-1 to TRBJ1-5; possibly TRBD1 for D (6 bases). Trimming removed 2 bases from V and 2 bases from J, with 7 bases in between. This CDR3 spans 14 amino acids. CDR1 and CDR2 (germline): MNHNS, SASEGT.